A selection of T cell receptor beta chains follows, all from one sample in a study of T cells after yellow fever vaccination. Via MiXCR, TCRdb re-called the 5' RACE reads, giving one row per CDR3 protein. The sample yields about 550,000 distinct CDR3 sequences, over 15% seen once. The source was PBMCs, collected 15 days after the yellow fever booster vaccination. Receptors were obtained from a man younger than 40 who received the YFV17D yellow fever vaccine. Each CDR3 is given with its conserved first and last residue. Part of the rows lack a size; the others show once, few, many or a class for expanded clones.

TRBJ2-7,.,14,TRBV20-1,CSARYGTGSYEQYF
TRBJ2-7,few,16,TRBV4-3,CASSSTLGTGAYEQYF
TRBJ2-7,.,15,TRBV5-1,CASSSWDSAAYEQYF
TRBJ2-2,few,14,TRBV12-3/TRBV12-4,CASSLMELTGELFF
TRBJ1-2,once,15,TRBV6-2/TRBV6-3,CASSLTAADRYGYTF
TRBJ2-1,few,14,TRBV6-5,CASSTSGVYNEQFF
TRBJ2-4,.,19,TRBV5-1,CASSLGTSGGPLAKNIQYF
TRBJ2-3,few,15,TRBV20-1,CSASPLAGEPDTQYF
TRBJ2-2,few,15,TRBV24-1,CATSSGGLGTGELFF
TRBJ2-5,.,12,TRBV20-1,CSAAGLGETQYF
TRBJ2-7,.,16,TRBV27,CASSLSPGTALMEQYF
TRBJ1-1,.,15,TRBV7-6,CASSLVVGGTTEAFF